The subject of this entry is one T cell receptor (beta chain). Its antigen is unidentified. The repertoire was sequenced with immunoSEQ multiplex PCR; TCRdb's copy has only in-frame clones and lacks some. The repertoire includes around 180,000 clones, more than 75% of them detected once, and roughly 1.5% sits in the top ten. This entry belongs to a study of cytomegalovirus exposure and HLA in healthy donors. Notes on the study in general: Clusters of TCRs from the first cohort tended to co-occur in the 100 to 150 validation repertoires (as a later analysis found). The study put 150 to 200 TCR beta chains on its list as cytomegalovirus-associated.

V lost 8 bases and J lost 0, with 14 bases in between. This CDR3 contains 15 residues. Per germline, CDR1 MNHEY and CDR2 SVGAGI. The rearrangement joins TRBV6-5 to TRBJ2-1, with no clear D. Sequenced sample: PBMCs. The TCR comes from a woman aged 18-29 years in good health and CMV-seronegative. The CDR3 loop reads CASRSLSGSYNEQFF. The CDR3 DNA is TGTGCCAGCCGGTCCTTGTCGGGCTCCTACAATGAGCAGTTCTTC.